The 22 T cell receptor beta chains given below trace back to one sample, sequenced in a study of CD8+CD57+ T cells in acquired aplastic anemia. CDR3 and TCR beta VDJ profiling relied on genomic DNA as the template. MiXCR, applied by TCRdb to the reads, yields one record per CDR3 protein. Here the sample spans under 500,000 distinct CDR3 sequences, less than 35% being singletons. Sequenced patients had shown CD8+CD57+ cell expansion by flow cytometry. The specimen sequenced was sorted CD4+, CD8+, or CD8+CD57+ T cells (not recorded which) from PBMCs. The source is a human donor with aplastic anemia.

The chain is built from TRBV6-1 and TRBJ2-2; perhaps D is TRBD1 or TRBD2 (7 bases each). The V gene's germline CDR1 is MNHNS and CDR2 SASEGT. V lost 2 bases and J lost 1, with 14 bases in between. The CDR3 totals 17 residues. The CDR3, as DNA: TGTGCCAGCAGTGAAACGAGCGGGACAGTGAACACCGGGGAGCTGTTTTTT. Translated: CASSETSGTVNTGELFF.

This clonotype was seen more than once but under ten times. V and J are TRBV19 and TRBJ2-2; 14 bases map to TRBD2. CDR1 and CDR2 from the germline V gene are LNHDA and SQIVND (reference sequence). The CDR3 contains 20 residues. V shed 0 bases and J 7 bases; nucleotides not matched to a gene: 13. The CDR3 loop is CASSIDRSGTSGRFGGELFF. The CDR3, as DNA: TGTGCCAGTAGTATAGACCGATCCGGGACTAGCGGGAGATTTGGCGGGGAGCTGTTTTTT. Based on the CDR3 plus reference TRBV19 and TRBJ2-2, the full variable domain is DGGITQSPKYLFRKEGQNVTLSCEQNLNHDAMYWYRQDPGQGLRLIYYSQIVNDFQKGDIAEGYSVSREKKESFPLTVTSAQKNPTAFYLCASSIDRSGTSGRFGGELFFGEGSRLTVL.

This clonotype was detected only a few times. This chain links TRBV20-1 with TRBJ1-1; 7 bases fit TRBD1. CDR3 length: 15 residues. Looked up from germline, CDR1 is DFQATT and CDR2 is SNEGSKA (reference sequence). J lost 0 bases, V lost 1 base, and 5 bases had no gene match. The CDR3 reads CSARAGTVVNTEAFF. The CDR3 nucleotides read TGCAGTGCTAGAGCTGGGACAGTAGTGAACACTGAAGCTTTCTTT.

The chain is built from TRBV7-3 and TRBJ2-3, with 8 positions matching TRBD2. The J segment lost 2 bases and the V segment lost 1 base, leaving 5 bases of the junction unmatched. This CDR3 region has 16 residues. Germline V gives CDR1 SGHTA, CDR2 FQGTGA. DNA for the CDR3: TGTGCCAGCAGCTTAATGGGACTAGGGGTCACAGATACGCAGTATTTT. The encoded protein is CASSLMGLGVTDTQYF.

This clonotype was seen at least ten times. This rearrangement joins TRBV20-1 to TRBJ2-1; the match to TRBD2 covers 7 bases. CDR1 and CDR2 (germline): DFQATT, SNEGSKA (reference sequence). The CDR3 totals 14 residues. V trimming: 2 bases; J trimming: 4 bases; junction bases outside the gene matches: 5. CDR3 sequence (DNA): TGCAGTGCTAGAAGGGTAGCGGGTTACAATGAGCAGTTCTTC. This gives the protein CSARRVAGYNEQFF.

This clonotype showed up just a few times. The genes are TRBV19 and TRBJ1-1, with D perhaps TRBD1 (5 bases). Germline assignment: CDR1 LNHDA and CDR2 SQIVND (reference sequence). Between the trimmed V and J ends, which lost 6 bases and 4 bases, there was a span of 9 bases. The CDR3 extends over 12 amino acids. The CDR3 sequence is CASRSGGTEAFF. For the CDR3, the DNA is TGTGCCAGTAGGTCGGGGGGCACTGAAGCTTTCTTT.

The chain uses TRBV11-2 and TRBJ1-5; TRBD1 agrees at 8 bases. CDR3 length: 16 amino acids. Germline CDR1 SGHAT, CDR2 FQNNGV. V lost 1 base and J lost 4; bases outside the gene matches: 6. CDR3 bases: TGTGCCAGCAGCTTAGGTGGGGACAGGTCTAATCAGCCCCAGCATTTT. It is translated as CASSLGGDRSNQPQHF.

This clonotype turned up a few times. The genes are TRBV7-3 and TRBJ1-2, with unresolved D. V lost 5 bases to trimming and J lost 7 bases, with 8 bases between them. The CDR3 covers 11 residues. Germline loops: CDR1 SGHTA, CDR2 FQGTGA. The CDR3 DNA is TGTGCCAGCAGCGCCGAGGGTGGCTACACCTTC. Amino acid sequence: CASSAEGGYTF.

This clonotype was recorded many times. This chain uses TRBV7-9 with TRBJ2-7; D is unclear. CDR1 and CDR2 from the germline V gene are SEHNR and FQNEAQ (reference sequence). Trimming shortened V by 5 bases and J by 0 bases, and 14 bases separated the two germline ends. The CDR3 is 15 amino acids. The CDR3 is CASSREEASSYEQYF. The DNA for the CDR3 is TGTGCCAGCAGCCGAGAGGAAGCCAGCTCCTACGAGCAGTACTTC.

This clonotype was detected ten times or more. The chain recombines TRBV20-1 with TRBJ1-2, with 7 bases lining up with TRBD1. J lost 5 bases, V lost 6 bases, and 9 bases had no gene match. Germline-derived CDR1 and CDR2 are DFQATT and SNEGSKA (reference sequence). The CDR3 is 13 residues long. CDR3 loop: CSAPPGGSYGYTF. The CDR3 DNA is TGCAGTGCCCCTCCAGGGGGTTCGTATGGCTACACCTTC.

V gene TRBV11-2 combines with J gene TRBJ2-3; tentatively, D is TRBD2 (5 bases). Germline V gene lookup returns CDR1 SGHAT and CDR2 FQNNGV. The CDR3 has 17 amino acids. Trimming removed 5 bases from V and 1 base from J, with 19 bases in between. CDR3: CASSPPPFGVGTDTQYF. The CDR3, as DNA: TGTGCCAGCAGCCCCCCCCCGTTCGGGGTGGGCACAGATACGCAGTATTTT.

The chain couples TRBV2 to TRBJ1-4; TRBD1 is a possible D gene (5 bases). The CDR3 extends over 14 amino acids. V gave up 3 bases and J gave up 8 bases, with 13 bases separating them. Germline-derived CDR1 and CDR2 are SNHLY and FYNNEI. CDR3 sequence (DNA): TGTGCCAGCAGTGAGGAGGGGTTTTGGGAAAAACTGTTTTTT. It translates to CASSEEGFWEKLFF.

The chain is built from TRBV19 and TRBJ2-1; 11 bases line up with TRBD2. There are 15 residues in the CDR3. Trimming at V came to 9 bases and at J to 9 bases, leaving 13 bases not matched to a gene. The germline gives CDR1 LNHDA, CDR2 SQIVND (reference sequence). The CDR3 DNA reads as TGTGCCAGCTCCACAACTAGCGGGGGAGGCGGTGAGCAGTTCTTC. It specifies CASSTTSGGGGEQFF.

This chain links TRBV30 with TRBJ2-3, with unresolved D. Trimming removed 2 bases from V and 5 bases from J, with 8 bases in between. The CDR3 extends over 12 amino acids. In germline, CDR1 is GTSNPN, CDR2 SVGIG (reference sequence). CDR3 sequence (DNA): TGTGCCTGGAGTCCCTCCGGAGATACGCAGTATTTT. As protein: CAWSPSGDTQYF.

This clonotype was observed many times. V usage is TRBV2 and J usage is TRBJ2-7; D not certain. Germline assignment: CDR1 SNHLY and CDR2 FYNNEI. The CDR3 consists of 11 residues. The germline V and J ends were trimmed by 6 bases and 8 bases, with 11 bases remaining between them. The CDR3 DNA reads TGTGCCAGCAGGCCCAGTGGGCAGCAGTACTTC. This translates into CASRPSGQQYF.

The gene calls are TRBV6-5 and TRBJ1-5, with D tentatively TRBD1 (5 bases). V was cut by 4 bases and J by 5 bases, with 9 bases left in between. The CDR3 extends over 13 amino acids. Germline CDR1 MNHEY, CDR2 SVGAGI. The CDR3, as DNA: TGTGCCAGCAGTTTCGACAGATATCAGCCCCAGCATTTT. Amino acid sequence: CASSFDRYQPQHF.

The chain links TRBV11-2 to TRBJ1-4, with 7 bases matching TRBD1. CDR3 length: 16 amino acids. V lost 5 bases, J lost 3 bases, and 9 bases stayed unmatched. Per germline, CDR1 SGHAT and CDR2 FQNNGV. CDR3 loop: CASSPTGSRANEKLFF. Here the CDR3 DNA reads TGTGCCAGCAGCCCGACAGGGAGTCGGGCTAATGAAAAACTGTTTTTT. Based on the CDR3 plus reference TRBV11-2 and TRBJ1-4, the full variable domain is EAGVAQSPRYKIIEKRQSVAFWCNPISGHATLYWYQQILGQGPKLLIQFQNNGVVDDSQLPKDRFSAERLKGVDSTLKIQPAKLEDSAVYLCASSPTGSRANEKLFFGSGTQLSVL.

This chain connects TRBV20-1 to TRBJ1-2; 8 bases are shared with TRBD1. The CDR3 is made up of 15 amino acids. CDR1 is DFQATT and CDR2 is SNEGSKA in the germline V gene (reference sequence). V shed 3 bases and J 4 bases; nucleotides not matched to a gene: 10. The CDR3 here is CSASLGTGTPYGYTF. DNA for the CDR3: TGCAGTGCTAGTCTCGGGACAGGAACGCCCTATGGCTACACCTTC.

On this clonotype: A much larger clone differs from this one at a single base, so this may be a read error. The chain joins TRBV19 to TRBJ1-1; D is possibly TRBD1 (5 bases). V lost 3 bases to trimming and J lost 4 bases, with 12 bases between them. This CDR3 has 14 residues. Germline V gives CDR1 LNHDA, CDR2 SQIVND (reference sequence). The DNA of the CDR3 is TGTGCCAGTAGTATTGCGGGGAGGGGCACTGAAGCTTTCTTT. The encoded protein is CASSIAGRGTEAFF.

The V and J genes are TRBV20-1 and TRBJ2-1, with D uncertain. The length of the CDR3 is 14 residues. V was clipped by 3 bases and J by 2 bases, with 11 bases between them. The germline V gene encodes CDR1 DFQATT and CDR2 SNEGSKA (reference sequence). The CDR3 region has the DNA TGCAGTGCTAGTCGTTCGGAAACCTACAATGAGCAGTTCTTC. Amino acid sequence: CSASRSETYNEQFF.

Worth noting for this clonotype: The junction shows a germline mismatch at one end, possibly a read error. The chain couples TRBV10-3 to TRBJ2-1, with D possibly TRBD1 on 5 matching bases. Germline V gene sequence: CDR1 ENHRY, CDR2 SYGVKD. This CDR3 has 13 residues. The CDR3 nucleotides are TGTGCCAGCAGTCTTGGGCCCATTCAGGGGCAGTTCTTC. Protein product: CASSLGPIQGQFF.

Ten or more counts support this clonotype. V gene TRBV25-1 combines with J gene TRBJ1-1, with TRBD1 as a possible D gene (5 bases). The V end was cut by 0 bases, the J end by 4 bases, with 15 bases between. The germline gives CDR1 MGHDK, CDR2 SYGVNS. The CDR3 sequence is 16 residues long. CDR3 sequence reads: CASSEYIGDGATEAFF. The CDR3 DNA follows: TGTGCCAGCAGTGAATATATAGGTGATGGGGCCACTGAAGCTTTCTTT.